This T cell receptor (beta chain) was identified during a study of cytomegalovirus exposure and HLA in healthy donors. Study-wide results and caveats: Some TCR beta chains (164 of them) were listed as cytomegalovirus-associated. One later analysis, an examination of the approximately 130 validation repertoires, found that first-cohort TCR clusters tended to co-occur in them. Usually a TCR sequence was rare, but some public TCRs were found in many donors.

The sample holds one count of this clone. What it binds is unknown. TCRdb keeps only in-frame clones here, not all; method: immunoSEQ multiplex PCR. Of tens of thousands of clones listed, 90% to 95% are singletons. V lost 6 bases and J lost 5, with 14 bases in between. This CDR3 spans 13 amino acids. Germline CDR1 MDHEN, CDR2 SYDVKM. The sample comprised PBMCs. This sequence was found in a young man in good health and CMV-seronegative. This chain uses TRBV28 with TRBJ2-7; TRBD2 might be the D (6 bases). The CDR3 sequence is CASRTAGRDEQYF. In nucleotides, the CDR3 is TGTGCCAGCAGGACCGCGGGACGGGACGAGCAGTACTTC. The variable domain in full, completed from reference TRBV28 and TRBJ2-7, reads DVKVTQSSRYLVKRTGEKVFLECVQDMDHENMFWYRQDPGLGLRLIYFSYDVKMKEKGDIPEGYSVSREKKERFSLILESASTNQTSMYLCASRTAGRDEQYFGPGTRLTVT.